This passage covers 21 T cell receptor beta chains from one sample sequenced in a study of regulatory T cells in long-lasting Graves disease. iRepertoire HTBI primers and Arm-PCR of CDR3 regions built TCR beta libraries. MiXCR, applied by TCRdb to the multiplex PCR reads, yields one record per CDR3 protein. The table includes more than 300,000 distinct CDR3 sequences, roughly a sixth detected once. Time point defined: newly diagnosed GD, antithyroid drugs for less than 3 months. Generation of the TCR library employed RNA extracted from PBMCs. The sequencing used peripheral blood mononuclear cells (PBMCs), collected at new diagnosis, from a patient treated with antithyroid drugs. These receptors came from a female donor with Graves disease.

The rearrangement uses TRBV5-1 and TRBJ2-7; the D gene is possibly TRBD1 (6 bases). Germline CDR1 is SGHRS and CDR2 is YFSETQ. The CDR3 has 14 amino acids. Trimming removed 0 bases at V and 2 bases at J, with 9 bases between. CDR3 coding DNA: TGCGCCAGCAGCTTGGCATCAGGGGCCTACGAGCAGTACTTC. It translates to CASSLASGAYEQYF.

This clonotype was detected many times. This sequence joins TRBV28 and TRBJ1-1, with a weak D call TRBD1 (5 bases). The CDR3 extends over 13 amino acids. Germline values: CDR1 MDHEN, CDR2 SYDVKM. The V end lost 4 bases, the J end lost 11 bases, and 17 bases lay between the germline ends. CDR3 sequence: CASSSASGTRAFF. The CDR3 nucleotides are TGTGCCAGCAGTTCCGCCTCCGGGACTCGGGCTTTCTTT.

In its sample, this clonotype was seen many times. V gene TRBV29-1 combines with J gene TRBJ2-1; the match to TRBD1 covers 9 bases. J lost 6 bases, V lost 3 bases, and 6 bases had no gene match. This CDR3 contains 14 residues. Germline CDR1 SQVTM, CDR2 ANQGSEA. For the CDR3, the DNA is TGCAGCGTTGATACCGGGACAGGGCGCAATGAGCAGTTCTTC. It encodes CSVDTGTGRNEQFF.

Ten or more counts support this clonotype. The chain recombines TRBV10-1 with TRBJ1-1, with D tentatively TRBD1 (6 bases). Germline V lookup: CDR1 WNHNN, CDR2 SYGVQD (reference sequence). The ends were cut back, 0 bases at V and 1 base at J, with 12 bases in the middle. The CDR3 has 16 amino acids. CDR3 DNA: TGCGCCAGCAGTGAGTCGCGGGGGGCGCCGAACACTGAAGCTTTCTTT. It specifies CASSESRGAPNTEAFF.

This clonotype was counted at least ten times. The V gene is TRBV5-1, the J gene TRBJ2-1; D is uncertain. The germline CDR1 and CDR2 sequences are SGHRS and YFSETQ. This CDR3 contains 13 residues. V shed 2 bases and J shed 10 bases, with 13 bases lying between them. The CDR3 protein is CASSFGRPEEQFF. The CDR3, as DNA: TGCGCCAGCAGCTTCGGCAGGCCTGAAGAGCAGTTCTTC.

This clonotype was detected many times. V and J are TRBV11-3 and TRBJ2-7; 7 bases fit TRBD2. The CDR3 totals 14 residues. Germline lookup yields CDR1 SGHNT and CDR2 YENEEA. With 2 bases clipped from V and 0 bases from J, the junction kept 1 base outside the gene matches. The CDR3 DNA reads TGTGCCAGCAGCTTACGGGGGGACTCCTACGAGCAGTACTTC. Protein: CASSLRGDSYEQYF.

This clonotype was observed at least ten times. The chain uses TRBV3-1 and TRBJ1-2, with D uncertain. CDR3 length equals 16 residues. Between the trimmed V and J ends, which lost 1 base and 4 bases, there was a span of 16 bases. CDR1 is LGHDT and CDR2 is YNNKEL in the germline V gene (reference sequence). In DNA, the CDR3 is TGTGCCAGCAGCCAAGGCCCGACCAGAACCCTCTATGGCTACACCTTC. Translated, it gives CASSQGPTRTLYGYTF.

This clonotype was found once. The chain is built from TRBV9 and TRBJ2-7; no clear D. Trimming removed 4 bases from V and 3 bases from J, with 17 bases in between. This CDR3 spans 15 amino acids. CDR1 and CDR2 (germline): SGDLS, YYNGEE. The CDR3 sequence: CASSPRTDPDYEQYF. The CDR3 DNA reads TGTGCCAGCAGCCCGAGGACGGATCCTGACTACGAGCAGTACTTC.

This clonotype was picked up a small number of times. The chain recombines TRBV6-5 with TRBJ2-1; 11 nucleotides match TRBD2. The CDR3 is 16 residues long. V trimming: 2 bases; J trimming: 9 bases; junction bases outside the gene matches: 9. The germline V gene has CDR1 MNHEY and CDR2 SVGAGI. In DNA form, the CDR3 reads TGTGCCAGCAGTTACCTAGCGGGAGGACGGTTCGGTGAGCAGTTCTTC. Residues: CASSYLAGGRFGEQFF.

This clonotype was counted ten times or more. The chain uses TRBV10-3 and TRBJ1-1; the match to TRBD1 covers 11 bases. The CDR3 runs to 14 residues. V lost 6 bases to trimming and J lost 4 bases; unmatched junction nucleotides: 4. Germline V lookup: CDR1 ENHRY, CDR2 SYGVKD. The CDR3 region has the DNA TGTGCCATCAGCACCGGGACAGGGGGCACTGAAGCTTTCTTT. It translates to CAISTGTGGTEAFF.

V usage is TRBV19 and J usage is TRBJ2-7; 9 nucleotides agree with TRBD1. This CDR3 spans 16 amino acids. Germline-derived CDR1 and CDR2 are LNHDA and SQIVND (reference sequence). The V and J ends lost 5 bases and 7 bases, in that order; junction bases with no gene match: 15. CDR3 sequence (DNA): TGTGCCAGTAGTCGCCCCCGACTAACAGGGGGCGATGAGCAGTACTTC. This translates into CASSRPRLTGGDEQYF.

This clonotype was picked up many times. This rearrangement joins TRBV20-1 to TRBJ2-1; TRBD2 aligns across 13 bases. V shed 1 base, J shed 5 bases, and the junction held 5 bases outside the gene matches. The germline V gene encodes CDR1 DFQATT and CDR2 SNEGSKA (reference sequence). CDR3 size: 16 residues. CDR3 sequence reads: CSARGALAGGHNEQFF. For the CDR3, the DNA is TGCAGTGCTAGAGGCGCACTAGCGGGGGGGCACAATGAGCAGTTCTTC.

The chain employs TRBV6-5 and TRBJ1-4, with 12 bases matching TRBD1. V lost 0 bases and J lost 4; bases outside the gene matches: 3. Germline CDR1 MNHEY, CDR2 SVGAGI. The CDR3 totals 17 residues. CDR3 sequence (DNA): TGTGCCAGCAGTTACTCGGGACAGGGGGCGGGTAATGAAAAACTGTTTTTT. It specifies CASSYSGQGAGNEKLFF.

The CDR3 DNA reads TGTGCCAGCAGCGTAGGGGCACATAGTGAGCAGTTCTTC. Encoded protein: CASSVGAHSEQFF. J is TRBJ2-1 and V is TRBV9; D not certain. From germline, CDR1 is SGDLS and CDR2 YYNGEE. The CDR3 extends over 13 amino acids. V dropped 0 bases and J dropped 9 bases, with 10 bases sitting between them.

This clonotype has ten or more counts. The rearrangement joins TRBV30 to TRBJ1-2; 7 nucleotides agree with TRBD1. CDR3 size: 12 residues. Trimming at V came to 2 bases and at J to 7 bases, leaving 4 bases not matched to a gene. Per the germline V gene, CDR1 is GTSNPN and CDR2 is SVGIG (reference sequence). CDR3: CAWSPGGTGYTF. CDR3 nucleotides: TGTGCCTGGAGTCCAGGGGGAACTGGCTACACCTTC.

The rearrangement links TRBV18 to TRBJ2-7, with D perhaps matching TRBD2 (5 bases). V was shortened by 10 bases and J by 5 bases, with 18 bases between the two germline ends. There are 13 residues in the CDR3. Germline V gives CDR1 KGHSH, CDR2 LQKENI. DNA for the CDR3: TGTGCCAATACCGGGGAGAAAGTCCACGAGCAGTACTTC. Protein product: CANTGEKVHEQYF.

This clonotype was detected only a few times. This chain uses TRBV4-1 with TRBJ2-1, with 13 bases fitting TRBD2. V shed 1 base and J 5 bases; nucleotides not matched to a gene: 14. CDR3 length equals 20 residues. Germline CDR1 is MGHRA and CDR2 is YSYEKL. The CDR3 sequence: CASSQVLPGLAGPEHNEQFF. CDR3 nucleotide sequence: TGCGCCAGCAGCCAAGTGCTCCCGGGACTAGCGGGACCCGAGCACAATGAGCAGTTCTTC.

This rearrangement joins TRBV9 to TRBJ2-2; no definite D call. The CDR3 is 12 amino acids. Germline V CDR1 and CDR2: SGDLS, YYNGEE. The ends were cut back, 9 bases at V and 4 bases at J, with 10 bases in the middle. CDR3 sequence: CATSRVTGELFF. CDR3 DNA sequence: TGTGCCACTAGTAGGGTCACCGGGGAGCTGTTTTTT.

At least ten counts were recorded for this clonotype. This chain connects TRBV24-1 to TRBJ1-5; D remains ambiguous. Germline V gene data show CDR1 as KGHDR and CDR2 as SFDVKD. Deletions cut 3 bases from V and 1 base from J, with 9 bases between. The length of the CDR3 is 15 residues. CDR3 in DNA: TGTGCCACCAGTGATGGGGTCTTAAGCAATCAGCCCCAGCATTTT. It specifies CATSDGVLSNQPQHF.

Turning to this clonotype: An end of the junction differs from the germline gene, which may be a read error. The chain uses TRBV12-3 or TRBV12-4 and TRBJ1-2; 7 positions match TRBD1. The CDR3 is made up of 15 amino acids. CDR3 DNA: TGTGCCAGCAGTTCCCGCCGGGACAGTATATATGGCCACACCTTC. This sequence encodes CASSSRRDSIYGHTF.

This clonotype was seen at least ten times. The gene calls are TRBV3-1 and TRBJ1-5; TRBD1 is a possible D gene (5 bases). V was cut by 1 base and J by 2 bases, with 12 bases left in between. This CDR3 has 16 amino acids. Germline V gene sequence: CDR1 LGHDT, CDR2 YNNKEL (reference sequence). CDR3 protein: CASSQGGVRGNQPQHF. The CDR3 nucleotides read TGTGCCAGCAGCCAAGGGGGGGTACGCGGCAATCAGCCCCAGCATTTT.